These 9 T cell receptor beta chains were all obtained from the same sample, sequenced in a study of CD8+CD57+ T cells in acquired aplastic anemia. Genomic DNA constituted the template upon which TCR beta VDJ and CDR3 profiling was performed. Using its own MiXCR run on the reads, TCRdb lists one record per CDR3 protein. The profile shows about 220,000 distinct CDR3 sequences, roughly 35% of them singletons. Input material: sorted CD4+, CD8+, or CD8+CD57+ T cells (not recorded which) from PBMCs. These receptors were taken from a human donor in good health, serving as a control.

This clonotype was detected ten times or more. The genes are TRBV6-1 and TRBJ1-2; D possibly corresponds to TRBD1 (5 bases). The CDR3 loop spans 11 amino acids. Germline assignment: CDR1 MNHNS and CDR2 SASEGT. The germline V and J ends were trimmed by 11 bases and 4 bases, with 11 bases remaining between them. The CDR3 sequence: CAAWDGYGYTF. CDR3 in DNA: TGTGCCGCCTGGGACGGCTATGGCTACACCTTC.

Details on this clonotype: A much larger clonotype is one base distant, so this may be a read error. The V gene is TRBV5-5, the J gene TRBJ1-2; TRBD1 matches at 7 bases. Germline assignment: CDR1 SGHKS and CDR2 YYEKEE (reference sequence). CDR3 size: 15 residues. The CDR3 protein is CARSRLSVQGSGYTF. DNA for the CDR3: TGTGCCCGCAGCCGACTCTCGGTACAGGGGAGTGGCTACACCTTC.

This sequence joins TRBV6-1 and TRBJ2-7; D not resolved. This CDR3 is 12 amino acids long. Per germline, CDR1 MNHNS and CDR2 SASEGT. V dropped 10 bases and J dropped 5 bases, with 15 bases sitting between them. The CDR3 nucleotides are TGTGCCAACAGACCCCAATTTGACGAGCAGTACTTC. It specifies CANRPQFDEQYF.

Here the CDR3 reads CASSIGGSGPQHF. DNA of the CDR3: TGTGCCAGTAGTATCGGGGGCTCTGGGCCCCAGCATTTT. The chain couples TRBV19 to TRBJ1-5, with D possibly matching TRBD1 (6 bases). The germline V gene encodes CDR1 LNHDA and CDR2 SQIVND (reference sequence). Trimming left V 3 bases short and J 9 bases short, with 12 bases between. There are 13 residues in the CDR3.

This clonotype was recorded many times. V gene TRBV12-3 or TRBV12-4 combines with J gene TRBJ1-5; 7 bases map to TRBD1. After removal of 3 bases from V and 3 bases from J, the junction contained 5 bases not matched to a gene. The CDR3 length is 15 residues. CDR3 bases: TGTGCCAGCAGTTTCGGGGACAGACTCAATCAGCCCCAGCATTTT. Amino acid sequence: CASSFGDRLNQPQHF.

This clonotype was detected only a few times. This sequence joins TRBV28 and TRBJ1-6; maybe TRBD1 (5 bases). The CDR3 length is 17 residues. Germline V gene lookup returns CDR1 MDHEN and CDR2 SYDVKM. Trimming removed 6 bases at V and 10 bases at J, with 25 bases between. CDR3 residues: CASSLIGQALSGSPLHF. The CDR3 bases are TGTGCCAGCAGCCTAATAGGACAAGCGCTCTCGGGGTCACCCCTCCACTTT.

The chain combines TRBV5-8 with TRBJ1-1; D is uncertain. The CDR3 covers 12 residues. Trimming stripped 3 bases from V and 1 base from J, with 4 bases between. CDR1 is SGHTS and CDR2 is YDEGEE in the germline V gene. The CDR3 reads CASSYRNTEAFF. In DNA, the CDR3 is TGTGCCAGCAGCTACCGGAACACTGAAGCTTTCTTT.

The chain combines TRBV11-2 with TRBJ2-7; D not certain. From germline, CDR1 is SGHAT and CDR2 FQNNGV. V dropped 0 bases and J dropped 3 bases, with 9 bases sitting between them. The CDR3 is 14 amino acids. The DNA of the CDR3 is TGTGCCAGCAGCTTAGATCCTTACAGCTACGAGCAGTACTTC. It specifies CASSLDPYSYEQYF.

This clonotype was seen at least ten times. V gene TRBV20-1 combines with J gene TRBJ2-5; TRBD1 aligns across 8 bases. V was pared by 5 bases and J by 2 bases, with 4 bases of the junction left unmatched. CDR3 length: 13 residues. CDR1 DFQATT and CDR2 SNEGSKA come from the germline V gene (reference sequence). The CDR3 region has the DNA TGCAGTGCTGCGGACAGGGAACAAGAGACCCAGTACTTC. Amino acids: CSAADREQETQYF.